The rows below give T cell receptor beta chains drawn from one sample of a study of blood T cell repertoires in COVID-19. Repertoires were generated with immunoSEQ multiplex PCR, while TCRdb's copy carries only in-frame clones and drops some. The sample has a few hundred thousand clones, approximately 89% seen once. The specimen sequenced was PBMCs or T cells enriched from blood (not recorded which). The receptor source for this set is a woman between 40 and 55 years old who had recovered from COVID-19. Both conserved end residues are part of each CDR3. The D gene is left open where the match is weak. For some rows the clone size is stated as once, few or many, or as a class when expanded; others skip it.

D: -
V: TRBV7-4
size: -
J: TRBJ2-7
DNA: TGTGCCAGCAGCCCTCGGACCACCAGGGCCTCCTACGAGCAGTACTTC
CDR3: CASSPRTTRASYEQYF

D: TRBD1
V: TRBV9
size: -
J: TRBJ1-4
DNA: TGTGCCAGCAGCGCGACAGGGACGGAAGAAAAACTGTTTTTT
CDR3: CASSATGTEEKLFF

D: -
V: TRBV7-2
size: -
J: TRBJ2-3
DNA: TGTGCCAGCAGCTTCCAACGGGGGGCCGTAGATACGCAGTATTTT
CDR3: CASSFQRGAVDTQYF

D: -
V: TRBV2
size: -
J: TRBJ1-5
DNA: TGTGCCAGCAGTGATATCAGGGGAAGGCAGCCCCAGCATTTT
CDR3: CASSDIRGRQPQHF

D: -
V: TRBV7-2
size: -
J: TRBJ1-2
DNA: TGTGCCAGCAGCCAAACCTGGGGGGACTATGGCTACACCTTC
CDR3: CASSQTWGDYGYTF

D: TRBD2
V: TRBV10-1
size: -
J: TRBJ2-3
DNA: TGCGCCAGCAGTGAGTCGGGACTAGCCTTGCAGTATTTT
CDR3: CASSESGLALQYF

D: TRBD1
V: TRBV28
size: -
J: TRBJ1-6
DNA: TGTGCCAGCAGTACGGGACAGGGCTCCTCACCCCTCCACTTT
CDR3: CASSTGQGSSPLHF

D: -
V: TRBV9
size: -
J: TRBJ2-1
DNA: TGTGCCAGCAGCTCAGCAGAGAGCGGAGCTAACAATGAGCAGTTCTTC
CDR3: CASSSAESGANNEQFF

D: -
V: TRBV14
size: -
J: TRBJ2-5
DNA: TGTGCCAGCAGCCAAGATAGAGCGAGGGCGGAGACCCAGTACTTC
CDR3: CASSQDRARAETQYF

D: -
V: TRBV3-1/TRBV3-2
size: -
J: TRBJ2-6
DNA: TGTGCCAGCAGCCAAGGAGGGCCGCCCGGGGCCAACGTCCTGACTTTC
CDR3: CASSQGGPPGANVLTF

D: -
V: TRBV27
size: -
J: TRBJ1-5
DNA: TGTGCCAGCGGTCTGAGGGGGGGGTATCAGCCCCAGCATTTT
CDR3: CASGLRGGYQPQHF

D: -
V: TRBV29-1
size: -
J: TRBJ1-2
DNA: TGCAGCGTTGAAGTAAACAGTGCGTATGGCTACACCTTC
CDR3: CSVEVNSAYGYTF

D: -
V: TRBV28
size: few
J: TRBJ2-5
DNA: TGTGCCAGCAGTCCCACTAGGAACCAAGAGACCCAGTACTTC
CDR3: CASSPTRNQETQYF

D: TRBD2
V: TRBV18
size: -
J: TRBJ2-4
DNA: TGTGCCAGCGGGACTAGCGGGAAGGAAAACATTCAGTACTTC
CDR3: CASGTSGKENIQYF

D: TRBD1
V: TRBV5-4
size: few
J: TRBJ1-2
DNA: TGTGCCAGCAGCGACGGGACAGGGACTAACTATGGCTACACCTTC
CDR3: CASSDGTGTNYGYTF

D: TRBD1
V: TRBV29-1
size: -
J: TRBJ2-2
DNA: TGCAGCGTTGGGGGACAGCCGAACACCGGGGAGCTGTTTTTT
CDR3: CSVGGQPNTGELFF

D: -
V: TRBV5-6
size: -
J: TRBJ2-7
DNA: TGTGCCAGCAGCTCAGGGACACCCTACGAGCAGTACTTC
CDR3: CASSSGTPYEQYF

D: TRBD2
V: TRBV6-5
size: -
J: TRBJ2-2
DNA: TGTGCCAGCAGTTATGAGCGGGGTAACACCGGGGAGCTGTTTTTT
CDR3: CASSYERGNTGELFF

D: TRBD1
V: TRBV3-1/TRBV3-2
size: -
J: TRBJ1-1
DNA: TGTGCCAGCAGCCACGGGACAGGGGAAGATGTCACTGAAGCTTTCTTT
CDR3: CASSHGTGEDVTEAFF

D: -
V: TRBV19
size: -
J: TRBJ2-1
DNA: TGTGCCAGTAGCGGCTCCTACAATGAGCAGTTCTTC
CDR3: CASSGSYNEQFF

D: TRBD2
V: TRBV2
size: -
J: TRBJ2-1
DNA: TGTGCCAGCCAGGGCAGACTAGCGGGAGCCCTAGAGCAGTTCTTC
CDR3: CASQGRLAGALEQFF

D: -
V: TRBV5-1
size: few
J: TRBJ1-2
DNA: TGCGCCAGCAGCCCAGAGGGTGACAGGAACTATGGCTACACCTTC
CDR3: CASSPEGDRNYGYTF

D: -
V: TRBV12-2
size: -
J: TRBJ2-3
DNA: TGTGCAAGTCGCTCGCAAGGACAGGGGGCACCAGATACGCAGTATTTT
CDR3: CASRSQGQGAPDTQYF

D: -
V: TRBV4-3
size: -
J: TRBJ1-2
DNA: TGCGCCAGCAGCCGCTCACAGGGCTTTGGCTACACCTTC
CDR3: CASSRSQGFGYTF

D: -
V: TRBV29-1
size: -
J: TRBJ2-3
DNA: TGCAGCGTTGAGTACGAGGGCAAAGATACGCAGTATTTT
CDR3: CSVEYEGKDTQYF

D: -
V: TRBV5-4
size: -
J: TRBJ2-3
DNA: TGTGCCAGCAGCTTGGGGACTTTTTCCACAGATACGCAGTATTTT
CDR3: CASSLGTFSTDTQYF

D: -
V: TRBV21-1
size: -
J: TRBJ2-5
DNA: TGTGCCAGCAGCAAAAGAAGGGTCGGTCCTAGCGGGGGGCCAGTGGAGACCCAGTACTTC
CDR3: CASSKRRVGPSGGPVETQYF

D: TRBD1
V: TRBV15
size: -
J: TRBJ2-7
DNA: TGTGCCACCAGCAGACATGGCCACTACGGGACAGGGGACTACGAGCAGTACTTC
CDR3: CATSRHGHYGTGDYEQYF

D: -
V: TRBV7-9
size: -
J: TRBJ2-5
DNA: TGTGCCAGCAGCCGGACACCGTCGTACCAAGAGACCCAGTACTTC
CDR3: CASSRTPSYQETQYF

D: -
V: TRBV7-2
size: -
J: TRBJ2-1
DNA: TGTGCCAGCAGCTTAGCAGTCGGAGTCCGGTTCTTC
CDR3: CASSLAVGVRFF

D: TRBD2
V: TRBV3-1/TRBV3-2
size: -
J: TRBJ2-1
DNA: TGTGCCAGCAGCCCACTAGCGGGAGGGTACAATGAGCAGTTCTTC
CDR3: CASSPLAGGYNEQFF

D: TRBD1
V: TRBV7-9
size: -
J: TRBJ2-2
DNA: TGTGCCAGCAGCTTACGGCCCAGGGGGCCGAACACCGGGGAGCTGTTTTTT
CDR3: CASSLRPRGPNTGELFF

D: -
V: TRBV30
size: -
J: TRBJ1-4
DNA: TGTGCCTGGAGTCAGGGGAGGGTGAATGAAAAACTGTTTTTT
CDR3: CAWSQGRVNEKLFF